Sequencing of this T cell receptor beta chain was carried out in a study of cytomegalovirus exposure and HLA in healthy donors. Overall study findings and caveats: TCR beta chains numbering under 200 were designated cytomegalovirus-associated. A few CMV-associated chains were confirmed in vitro to be specific for CMV antigens. Most observed TCR sequences were rare, whereas some public TCRs were detected in many donors.

The validation cohort, a group of 90 to 150 subjects, included the donors and was separate from the roughly 620-subject first cohort. Data came from immunoSEQ multiplex PCR; TCRdb stores just in-frame clones and leaves some out. The profile shows 100,000 to 120,000 clones, roughly nine tenths of them singletons. Only one count was recorded for this clone. Its target is unknown. Germline lookup yields CDR1 SGHVS and CDR2 FQNEAQ. V lost 2 bases to trimming and J lost 4 bases, with 8 bases between them. The CDR3 covers 13 residues. The chain employs TRBV7-8 and TRBJ1-2; unclear D gene. The origin of this receptor is a woman aged 18 to 35 in good health and CMV-seronegative. Sequences were obtained from PBMCs. CDR3 sequence reads: CASSLTSRYGYTF. In nucleotides, the CDR3 is TGTGCCAGCAGCTTAACGAGTCGCTATGGCTACACCTTC.